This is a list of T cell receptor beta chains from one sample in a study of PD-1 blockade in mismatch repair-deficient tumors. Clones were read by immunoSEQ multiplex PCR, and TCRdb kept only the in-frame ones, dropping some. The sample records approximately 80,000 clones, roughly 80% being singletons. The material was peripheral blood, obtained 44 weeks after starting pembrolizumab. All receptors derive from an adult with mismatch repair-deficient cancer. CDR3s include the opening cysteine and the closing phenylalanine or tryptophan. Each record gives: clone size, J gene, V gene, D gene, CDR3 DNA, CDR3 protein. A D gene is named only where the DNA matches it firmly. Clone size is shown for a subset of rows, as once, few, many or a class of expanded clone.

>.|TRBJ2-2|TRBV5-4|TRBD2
TGTGCCAGCAGCTCAGGGAGGGAGGGGAGGACCGGGGAGCTGTTTTTT
CASSSGREGRTGELFF
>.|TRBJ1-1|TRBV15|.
TGTGCCACCAGCAGAGATCTGGGCAGTTTGAACACTGAAGCTTTCTTT
CATSRDLGSLNTEAFF
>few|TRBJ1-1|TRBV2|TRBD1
TGTGCCAGCAGGGGGACAGTTGATGGAGCTTTCTTT
CASRGTVDGAFF
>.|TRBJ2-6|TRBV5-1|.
TGCGCCAGCAGCGTATCGCAGGGCTCTGGGGCCAACGTCCTGACTTTC
CASSVSQGSGANVLTF
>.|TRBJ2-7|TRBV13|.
TGTGCCAGCAGCTTAGGGCCAGGCTACGAGCAGTACTTC
CASSLGPGYEQYF
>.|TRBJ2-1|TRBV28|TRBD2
TGTGCCAGCAGTTCCTGGGGACTAGCGGGAGGGCCTTTGTACAATGAGCAGTTCTTC
CASSSWGLAGGPLYNEQFF
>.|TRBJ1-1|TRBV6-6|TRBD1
TGTGCCAGCAGTAACAGGGGGAGGAACACTGAAGCTTTCTTT
CASSNRGRNTEAFF
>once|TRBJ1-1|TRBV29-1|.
TGCAGCGTTGAAGAATCCGGGGGGCGCTTCACTGAAGCTTTCTTT
CSVEESGGRFTEAFF
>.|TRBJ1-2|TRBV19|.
TGTGCCAGTAGTATGAATGACAGGACTAACTATGGCTACACCTTC
CASSMNDRTNYGYTF
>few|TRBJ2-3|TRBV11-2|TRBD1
TGTGCCAGCAGCTTACCGGGGGGCGGGACAGGGGTGCAGTATTTT
CASSLPGGGTGVQYF
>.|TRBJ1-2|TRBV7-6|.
TGTGCCAGCAGCCCAACAACAGGGAAGGGGGGTGGCTACACCTTC
CASSPTTGKGGGYTF
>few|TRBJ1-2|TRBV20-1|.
TGCAGTGGTTTCGGCTACACCTTC
CSGFGYTF
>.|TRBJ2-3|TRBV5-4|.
TGTGCCGGACGGGACGGCGGACTGGCCAACACAGATACGCAGTATTTT
CAGRDGGLANTDTQYF
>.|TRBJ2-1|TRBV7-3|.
TGTGCCAGCAGCTTTGGTCGGATTAGCTCCTACAATGAGCAGTTCTTC
CASSFGRISSYNEQFF
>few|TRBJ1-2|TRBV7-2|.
TGTGCCAGCAGCTTAGCAGCAGGGGATAACTATGGCTACACCTTC
CASSLAAGDNYGYTF
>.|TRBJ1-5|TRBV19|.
TGTGCCAGTAGATCCGACAGAAACGGTAATCAGCCCCAGCATTTT
CASRSDRNGNQPQHF
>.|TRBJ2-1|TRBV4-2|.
TGTGCCAGCAGCCAAGTTACGGCCGGGAGCTCCTACAATGAGCAGTTCTTC
CASSQVTAGSSYNEQFF
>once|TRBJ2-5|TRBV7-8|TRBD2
TGTGCCAGCAGCTTCAGCGGGGCCCAAGAGACCCAGTACTTC
CASSFSGAQETQYF
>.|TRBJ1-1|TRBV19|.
TGTGCCAGTAGTATCCCAAACAGTCTTGAAGCTTTCTTT
CASSIPNSLEAFF
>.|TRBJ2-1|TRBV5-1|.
TGCGCCAGCAGCTCGAGTCAGGGGACCTCCTACAATGAGCAGTTCTTC
CASSSSQGTSYNEQFF
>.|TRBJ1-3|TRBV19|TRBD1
TGTGCCAGTAAAGACAGGGCCCCTGGAAACACCATATATTTT
CASKDRAPGNTIYF
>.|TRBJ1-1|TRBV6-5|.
TGTGCCAGCAGTTACTCGACAGAATCTGAAGCTTTCTTT
CASSYSTESEAFF
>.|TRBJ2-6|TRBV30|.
TGTGCCTGGAGTGTACCCGGAGGAAAATATTCTGGGGCCAACGTCCTGACTTTC
CAWSVPGGKYSGANVLTF
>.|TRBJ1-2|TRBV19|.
TGTGCCAGCCGCCGGGACACCTCTAACTATGGCTACACCTTC
CASRRDTSNYGYTF
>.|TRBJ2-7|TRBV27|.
TGTGCCAGCATAGGGCAGCATAATGCCTACGAGCAGTACTTC
CASIGQHNAYEQYF
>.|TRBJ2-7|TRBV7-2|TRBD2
TGTGCCAGCAGATCTAGCGGGAGTTACGAGCAGTACTTC
CASRSSGSYEQYF
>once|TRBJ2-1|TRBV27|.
TGTGCCAGCGGACAACTAGCAGGAGTAGTAGATGAGCAGTTCTTC
CASGQLAGVVDEQFF
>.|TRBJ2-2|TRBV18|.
TGTGCCAGCTCACCAAGAAGCGATAACACCGGGGAGCTGTTTTTT
CASSPRSDNTGELFF
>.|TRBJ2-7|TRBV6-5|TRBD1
TGTGCCAGCAACGTACGGGACAGGGGGTACGAGCAGTACTTC
CASNVRDRGYEQYF
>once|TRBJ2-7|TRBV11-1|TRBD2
TGTGCCAGCAGCTTAGACCGCTTCGGGACTACTTACGAGCAGTACTTC
CASSLDRFGTTYEQYF
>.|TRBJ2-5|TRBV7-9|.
TGTGCCAGCAGCTTACGGAGGTCCGAAGAGACCCAGTACTTC
CASSLRRSEETQYF
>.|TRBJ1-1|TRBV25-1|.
TGTGCCAGCAGGGAAAACACTGAAGCTTTCTTT
CASRENTEAFF
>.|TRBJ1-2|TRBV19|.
TGTGCCAGTAGTCCTTGGGACCGTACCTATGGCTACACCTTC
CASSPWDRTYGYTF
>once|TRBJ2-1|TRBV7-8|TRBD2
TGTGCCAGCAGCTTTTTTTGGCGGGAGGGCCACGATGAGCAGTTCTTC
CASSFFWREGHDEQFF
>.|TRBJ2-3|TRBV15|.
TGTGCCACCAGCAGAGCTGGGGCTGGGCTAGCTCGCGATACGCAGTATTTT
CATSRAGAGLARDTQYF
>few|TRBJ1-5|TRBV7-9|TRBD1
TGTGCCAGCAGGGTAGTGGACAGGGAAAACCAGCCCCAGCATTTT
CASRVVDRENQPQHF
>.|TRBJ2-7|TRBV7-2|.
TGTGCCAGCAGCTTAGATGGGGGGCCCTACGAGCAGTACTTC
CASSLDGGPYEQYF
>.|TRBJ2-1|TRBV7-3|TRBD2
TGTGCCAGCAGCTTACTAGCGGGAGGGCCCTTCAATGAGCAGTTCTTC
CASSLLAGGPFNEQFF
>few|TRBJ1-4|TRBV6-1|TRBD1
TGTGCCAGCAGTGAACAAACAGGGGGGAATGAAAAACTGTTTTTT
CASSEQTGGNEKLFF
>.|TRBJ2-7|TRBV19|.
TGTGCCAGTACCCTTGGGGCAGGGGACTCCTACGAGCAGTACTTC
CASTLGAGDSYEQYF
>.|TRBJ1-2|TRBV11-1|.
TGTGCCAGCAGCTTAGATACAGGTTATGGCTACACCTTC
CASSLDTGYGYTF
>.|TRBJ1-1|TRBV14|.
TGTGCCAGCAGCCAAGCGTTGAACACTGAAGCTTTCTTT
CASSQALNTEAFF
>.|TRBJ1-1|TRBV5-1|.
TGCGCCAGCAGCTTGCAAGGGACACCTGGTAACACTGAAGCTTTCTTT
CASSLQGTPGNTEAFF
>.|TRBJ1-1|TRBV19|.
TGTGCCAGTAGTAATGTTTACTACAACACTGAAGCTTTCTTT
CASSNVYYNTEAFF
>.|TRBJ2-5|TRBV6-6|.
TGTGCCAGCAGCCCTGAGGGGGGACGAGAGACCCAGTACTTC
CASSPEGGRETQYF